These 20 T cell receptor beta chains came from one sample sequenced in a study of cytomegalovirus exposure and HLA in healthy donors. The PCR employed 60 Vbeta primers together with 13 Jbeta primers. Clones were sequenced by immunoSEQ multiplex PCR, and TCRdb holds only the in-frame ones, with some missing. The sample is made up of about 200,000 clones, and the top ten hold around 1.1% of it. The sequenced material came from PBMCs. These receptors all come from a girl under 10 years old in good health and CMV-seropositive.

This chain joins TRBV29-1 and TRBJ2-3; 10 bases map to TRBD1. The CDR3 has 13 residues. Germline assignment: CDR1 SQVTM and CDR2 ANQGSEA. With V trimmed by 7 bases and J by 5 bases, 6 bases remained unmatched. This CDR3 is CSAEGDRGDTQYF. The CDR3 DNA follows: TGCAGCGCCGAAGGGGACAGGGGAGATACGCAGTATTTT.

The gene calls are TRBV6-5 and TRBJ1-1; no clear D. Per germline, CDR1 MNHEY and CDR2 SVGAGI. Trimming cost V 7 bases and J 4 bases, with 13 bases left between them. The CDR3 spans 13 residues. The CDR3 DNA reads TGTGCCAGCACCAACGGTCGGTCCACTGAAGCTTTCTTT. It encodes CASTNGRSTEAFF.

CDR3 sequence reads: CASSQQGTSTYEQYF. The CDR3, as DNA: TGTGCCAGCAGTCAACAAGGGACTTCAACCTACGAGCAGTACTTC. J is TRBJ2-7 and V is TRBV4-2; TRBD2 is a possible D gene (6 bases). Germline V gene sequence: CDR1 LGHNA, CDR2 YNFKEQ. V was trimmed by 6 bases and J by 2 bases, leaving 17 bases between them. The CDR3 totals 15 residues.

V and J are TRBV28 and TRBJ1-4, with D tentatively TRBD1 (6 bases). This CDR3 has 18 residues. V was trimmed by 5 bases and J by 8 bases, leaving 27 bases between them. Germline V gives CDR1 MDHEN, CDR2 SYDVKM. CDR3 loop: CASSPGILGQGGGEKLFF. CDR3 nucleotide sequence: TGTGCCAGCAGTCCTGGGATCTTGGGGCAGGGCGGGGGCGAAAAACTGTTTTTT. The variable domain in full, with the rest retrieved from reference TRBV28 and TRBJ1-4, is DVKVTQSSRYLVKRTGEKVFLECVQDMDHENMFWYRQDPGLGLRLIYFSYDVKMKEKGDIPEGYSVSREKKERFSLILESASTNQTSMYLCASSPGILGQGGGEKLFFGSGTQLSVL.

Details on this clone: Other DNA sequences of this sample code for an identical CDR3. V and J are TRBV5-1 and TRBJ2-5; TRBD1 matches at 9 bases. Germline lookup yields CDR1 SGHRS and CDR2 YFSETQ. The CDR3 contains 14 residues. Trimming cost V 4 bases and J 3 bases; bases outside gene matches: 4. The CDR3 loop reads CASSPGTGKETQYF. The DNA for the CDR3 is TGCGCCAGCAGCCCAGGGACAGGGAAAGAGACCCAGTACTTC.

The CDR3 here is CASSYGTSGSPHEQYF. The CDR3 DNA reads as TGTGCCAGCAGTTACGGGACTAGCGGGAGCCCCCACGAGCAGTACTTC. The V gene is TRBV6-5, the J gene TRBJ2-5; 14 positions match TRBD2. The last part of the DNA fits TRBJ2-7 better; the J call may be wrong. The CDR3 has 16 amino acids. Germline V gives CDR1 MNHEY, CDR2 SVGAGI.

V and J are TRBV10-3 and TRBJ2-7; maybe TRBD1 (5 bases). V was pared by 3 bases and J by 6 bases, with 12 bases between. CDR3 length: 13 residues. The germline V gene has CDR1 ENHRY and CDR2 SYGVKD. For the CDR3, the DNA is TGTGCCATCAGTGACTCGGTGGGGCTCGAGCAGTACTTC. Protein sequence: CAISDSVGLEQYF.

The chain links TRBV28 to TRBJ2-4; possibly TRBD1 for D (6 bases). Trimming took 0 bases from V and 0 from J, leaving 15 bases between them. The CDR3 extends over 18 amino acids. CDR1 MDHEN and CDR2 SYDVKM come from the germline V gene. Here the CDR3 DNA reads TGTGCCAGCAGTTTATGGAACTACAGGGACCCAGCCAAAAACATTCAGTACTTC. Protein: CASSLWNYRDPAKNIQYF.

V usage is TRBV5-8 and J usage is TRBJ2-7; 15 nucleotides match TRBD2. This CDR3 is built from 19 residues. Germline CDR1 is SGHTS and CDR2 is YDEGEE. With 0 bases clipped from V and 0 bases from J, the junction kept 7 bases outside the gene matches. The CDR3 protein is CASSLAGTSGRSISYEQYF. The CDR3 DNA sequence: TGTGCCAGCAGCTTGGCCGGGACTAGCGGGAGGAGTATCTCCTACGAGCAGTACTTC.

The V gene is TRBV7-2, the J gene TRBJ2-1, with D hard to call. From germline, CDR1 is SGHTA and CDR2 FQGNSA. V lost 5 bases and J lost 0, with 8 bases in between. This CDR3 comprises 14 residues. In DNA, the CDR3 is TGTGCCAGCAGCCGACTGAACTCCTACAATGAGCAGTTCTTC. It translates to CASSRLNSYNEQFF.

J is TRBJ1-1 and V is TRBV28, with D hard to call. Germline CDR1 MDHEN, CDR2 SYDVKM. CDR3 length: 15 residues. Deletions cut 2 bases from V and 0 bases from J, with 10 bases between. CDR3 region: CASSLIPVMNTEAFF. The DNA for the CDR3 is TGTGCCAGCAGTTTAATCCCAGTTATGAACACTGAAGCTTTCTTT.

V and J are TRBV6-5 and TRBJ2-7, with D maybe TRBD1 (5 bases). The CDR3 totals 15 residues. Germline V lookup: CDR1 MNHEY, CDR2 SVGAGI. Trimming shortened V by 0 bases and J by 0 bases, and 9 bases separated the two germline ends. CDR3 coding DNA: TGTGCCAGCAGTTACTCACAGGAGAGCTCCTACGAGCAGTACTTC. Translating gives CASSYSQESSYEQYF.

J is TRBJ2-7 and V is TRBV28, with D possibly TRBD2 on 6 matching bases. CDR3 length equals 13 residues. Germline V gene data show CDR1 as MDHEN and CDR2 as SYDVKM. The V end lost 6 bases, the J end lost 0 bases, and 9 bases lay between the germline ends. CDR3 region: CASRPGSSYEQYF. The CDR3 DNA reads TGTGCCAGCAGGCCCGGGAGCTCCTACGAGCAGTACTTC. Complete variable domain (other parts from reference TRBV28 and TRBJ2-7): DVKVTQSSRYLVKRTGEKVFLECVQDMDHENMFWYRQDPGLGLRLIYFSYDVKMKEKGDIPEGYSVSREKKERFSLILESASTNQTSMYLCASRPGSSYEQYFGPGTRLTVT.

This rearrangement joins TRBV7-9 to TRBJ1-2; 8 bases line up with TRBD1. Trimming took 2 bases from V and 7 from J; bases not matched to a gene: 9. Germline V gives CDR1 SEHNR, CDR2 FQNEAQ (reference sequence). The CDR3 runs 15 residues. Here the CDR3 reads CASSLSSDRVGGYTF. Here the CDR3 DNA reads TGTGCCAGCAGCTTAAGCTCGGACAGGGTGGGTGGCTACACCTTC.

The J gene is TRBJ2-3, the V gene TRBV19; 7 bases are a match to TRBD2. Germline loops: CDR1 LNHDA, CDR2 SQIVND (reference sequence). The CDR3 is 15 residues long. V trimming: 3 bases; J trimming: 4 bases; junction bases outside the gene matches: 7. The CDR3 loop is CASSIGLVFADTQYF. In DNA, the CDR3 is TGTGCCAGTAGTATCGGACTAGTCTTCGCAGATACGCAGTATTTT.

V and J are TRBV4-2 and TRBJ2-5, with D possibly matching TRBD2 (6 bases). The CDR3 covers 18 residues. Germline CDR1 reads LGHNA; CDR2 reads YNFKEQ. V lost 4 bases, J lost 2 bases, and 23 bases lay in between. In nucleotides, the CDR3 is TGTGCCAGCAGCCGAAGGGGTAGGTCTGAACTAGCTCAAGAGACCCAGTACTTC. Its translation: CASSRRGRSELAQETQYF.

The chain joins TRBV28 to TRBJ2-7; weak D call: TRBD1 (5 bases). Germline CDR1 is MDHEN and CDR2 is SYDVKM. V shed 4 bases and J shed 6 bases, with 19 bases lying between them. There are 15 residues in the CDR3. CDR3 in DNA: TGTGCCAGCAGTTCCCCCGGGCAGGGAAGGGCCGAGCAGTACTTC. This sequence encodes CASSSPGQGRAEQYF. The entire variable domain, with the rest obtained from reference TRBV28 and TRBJ2-7, is as follows: DVKVTQSSRYLVKRTGEKVFLECVQDMDHENMFWYRQDPGLGLRLIYFSYDVKMKEKGDIPEGYSVSREKKERFSLILESASTNQTSMYLCASSSPGQGRAEQYFGPGTRLTVT.

The rearrangement uses TRBV7-4 and TRBJ1-5, with TRBD1 as a possible D gene (6 bases). The CDR3 spans 19 residues. V shed 3 bases and J shed 0 bases, with 21 bases lying between them. Germline lookup yields CDR1 SGHVT and CDR2 SQSDAQ. The CDR3 sequence: CASSLWEGGADYSNQPQHF. CDR3 bases: TGTGCCAGCAGCTTGTGGGAGGGGGGCGCGGACTATAGCAATCAGCCCCAGCATTTT.

J is TRBJ2-2 and V is TRBV19; 9 positions agree with TRBD1. There are 17 residues in the CDR3. Germline assignment: CDR1 LNHDA and CDR2 SQIVND (reference sequence). The V and J ends lost 8 bases and 4 bases, in that order; junction bases with no gene match: 14. CDR3: CASSPYTGTGSTGELFF. DNA of the CDR3: TGTGCCAGTTCCCCTTATACCGGGACAGGGAGCACCGGGGAGCTGTTTTTT.

V usage is TRBV6-5 and J usage is TRBJ2-7; 7 nucleotides agree with TRBD2. The CDR3 is 14 residues long. J gave up 3 bases and V 5 bases, and 7 bases lay outside the gene matches. CDR1 and CDR2 from the germline V gene are MNHEY and SVGAGI. Here the CDR3 DNA reads TGTGCCAGCAGTCCAGGACTAGGAAACTACGAGCAGTACTTC. Translating gives CASSPGLGNYEQYF.